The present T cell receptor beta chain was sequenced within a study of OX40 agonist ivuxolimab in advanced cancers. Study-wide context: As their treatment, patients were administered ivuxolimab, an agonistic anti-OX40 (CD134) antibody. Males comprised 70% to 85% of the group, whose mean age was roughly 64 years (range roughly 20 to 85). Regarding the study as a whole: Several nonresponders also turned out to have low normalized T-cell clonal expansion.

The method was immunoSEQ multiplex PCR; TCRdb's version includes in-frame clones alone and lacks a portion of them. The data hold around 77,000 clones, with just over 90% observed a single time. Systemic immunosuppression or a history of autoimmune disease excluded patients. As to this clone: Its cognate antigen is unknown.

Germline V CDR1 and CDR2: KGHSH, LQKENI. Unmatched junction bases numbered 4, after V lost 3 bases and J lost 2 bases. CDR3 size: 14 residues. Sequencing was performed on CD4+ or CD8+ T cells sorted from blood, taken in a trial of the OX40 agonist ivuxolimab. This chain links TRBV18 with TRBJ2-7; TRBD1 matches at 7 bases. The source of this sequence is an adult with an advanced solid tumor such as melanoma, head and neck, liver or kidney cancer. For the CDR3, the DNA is TGTGCCAGCTCACCTGGACAGGCCACCTACGAGCAGTACTTC. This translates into CASSPGQATYEQYF. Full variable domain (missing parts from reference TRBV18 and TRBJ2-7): NAGVMQNPRHLVRRRGQEARLRCSPMKGHSHVYWYRQLPEEGLKFMVYLQKENIIDESGMPKERFSAEFPKEGPSILRIQQVVRGDSAAYFCASSPGQATYEQYFGPGTRLTVT.